These T cell receptor beta chains were read from a single sample in a study of blood T cell repertoires in COVID-19. Assay used: immunoSEQ multiplex PCR; TCRdb lists only in-frame clones, some missing. In the table there are about 170,000 clones, approximately 90% of which are singletons. The sample comprised peripheral blood. The receptors here all came from a man in his fifties or sixties who had recovered from COVID-19. CDR3s include the opening cysteine and the closing phenylalanine or tryptophan. A D gene is named only where the DNA matches it firmly. For some rows the clone size is stated as once, few or many, or as a class when expanded; others skip it.

j_gene | abundance | v_gene | d_gene | CDR3nt | CDR3aa
TRBJ2-1 | NA | TRBV7-2 | TRBD2 | TGTGCCAGCAGCTTATACGGGACGGGGGGAAACAATGAGCAGTTCTTC | CASSLYGTGGNNEQFF
TRBJ1-2 | NA | TRBV19 | TRBD1 | TGTGCCAGTAGTATAAAGGGGGCAGGCTATGGCTACACCTTC | CASSIKGAGYGYTF
TRBJ2-1 | once | TRBV6-2/TRBV6-3 | NA | TGTGCCAGCAGTTACCCCCTTTACAATGAGCAGTTCTTC | CASSYPLYNEQFF
TRBJ1-4 | NA | TRBV6-6 | NA | TGTGCCAGCCAGGCCGACCTTAATGAAAAACTGTTTTTT | CASQADLNEKLFF
TRBJ2-7 | NA | TRBV5-5 | NA | TGTGCCAGCAGCTTCGGGGTCGAGCAGTACTTC | CASSFGVEQYF
TRBJ1-4 | NA | TRBV25-1 | TRBD1 | TGTGCCAGCAGTGACAACAGGGGGGGGAATGAAAAACTGTTTTTT | CASSDNRGGNEKLFF
TRBJ1-2 | once | TRBV5-1 | TRBD1 | TGCGCCAGCAGCGTTCCGACAGGGTCCAACGGGGTAAAAAATGGCTACACCTTC | CASSVPTGSNGVKNGYTF
TRBJ2-5 | NA | TRBV15 | NA | TGTGCCACCAGCAGAGGACTACGAGAAGAGACCCAGTACTTC | CATSRGLREETQYF
TRBJ1-5 | NA | TRBV19 | TRBD1 | TGTGCCAGTAGCCGGACAGGACAATATAGCAATCAGCCCCAGCATTTT | CASSRTGQYSNQPQHF
TRBJ2-5 | NA | TRBV9 | TRBD1 | TGTGCCAGCAGCGTAGTCCCTACAGGGGTGGAGACCCAGTACTTC | CASSVVPTGVETQYF
TRBJ2-3 | NA | TRBV2 | TRBD2 | TGTGCCAGCAGAGGGGACTTAGCGGGACGGAGCACAGATACGCAGTATTTT | CASRGDLAGRSTDTQYF
TRBJ1-1 | NA | TRBV28 | TRBD1 | TGTGCCAGCAGTTTAGGGGGAACAGGGGGTACTGAAGCTTTCTTT | CASSLGGTGGTEAFF
TRBJ2-5 | once | TRBV3-1/TRBV3-2 | NA | TGTGCCAGCAGCCCTTGGCCGCCCGTCCAAGAGACCCAGTACTTC | CASSPWPPVQETQYF
TRBJ1-1 | NA | TRBV25-1 | TRBD1 | TGTGCCAGCAGTGGGCGACAGGGGCTGAACACTGAAGCTTTCTTT | CASSGRQGLNTEAFF
TRBJ2-1 | NA | TRBV24-1 | NA | TGTGCCACCAGTGATTTCCGACGGGGTAACAATGAGCAGTTCTTC | CATSDFRRGNNEQFF
TRBJ2-7 | NA | TRBV7-9 | NA | TGTGCCAGCAGCAGTACAACCGGGACTCTATACGAGCAGTACTTC | CASSSTTGTLYEQYF